The T cell receptor (beta chain) described here comes from a study of CD8 T cells in Susac syndrome. CDR1 and CDR2 (germline): PRHDT, FYEKMQ (reference sequence). J was trimmed by 12 bases and V by 2 bases; bases with no gene match: 4. The CDR3 runs to 13 residues. Controls were drawn from healthy donors and were matched for age and sex. RNA, at roughly 0.45 to 1 ug, was reverse transcribed with random hexamers. TCRdb analysed the immunoSEQ multiplex PCR reads with MiXCR anew, one entry per CDR3 protein. This sample has 150,000 or so distinct CDR3 sequences, with 90% to 95% found just once. This receptor was obtained from a human donor in good health. J is TRBJ1-6 and V is TRBV13; TRBD1 matches at 7 bases. Sequencing was carried out using CD4+ T cells from PBMCs. The CDR3 loop is CASSLQGVGPLHF. In DNA, the CDR3 is TGTGCCAGCAGCTTACAGGGGGTCGGACCCCTCCACTTT.